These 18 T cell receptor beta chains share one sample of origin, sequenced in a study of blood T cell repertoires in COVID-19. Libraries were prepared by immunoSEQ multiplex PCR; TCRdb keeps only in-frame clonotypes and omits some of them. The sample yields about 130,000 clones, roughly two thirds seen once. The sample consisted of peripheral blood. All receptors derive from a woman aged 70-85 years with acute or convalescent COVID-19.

CDR3 DNA sequence: TGTGCCAGCAGCTCACTAGCGGGGGGGAACTATGAGCAGTTCTTC. Translation gives CASSSLAGGNYEQFF. The V gene is TRBV7-9, the J gene TRBJ2-1; 13 bases line up with TRBD2. The CDR3 runs to 15 residues. CDR1 and CDR2 (germline): SEHNR, FQNEAQ (reference sequence). Losses at the gene ends were 4 bases for V and 8 bases for J; bases not matched to a gene: 5.

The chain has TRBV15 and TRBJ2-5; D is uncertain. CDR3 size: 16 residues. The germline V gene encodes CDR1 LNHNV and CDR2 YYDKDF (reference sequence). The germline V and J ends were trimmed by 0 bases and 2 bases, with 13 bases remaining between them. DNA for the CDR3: TGTGCCACCAGCAGAGATAACAGTATTGGGCAAGAGACCCAGTACTTC. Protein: CATSRDNSIGQETQYF.

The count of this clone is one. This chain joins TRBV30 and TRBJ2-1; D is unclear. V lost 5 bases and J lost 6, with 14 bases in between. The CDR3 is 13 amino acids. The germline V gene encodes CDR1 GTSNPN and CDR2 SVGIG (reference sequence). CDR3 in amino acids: CAWEPPPVNEQFF. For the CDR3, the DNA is TGTGCCTGGGAGCCCCCTCCCGTCAATGAGCAGTTCTTC.

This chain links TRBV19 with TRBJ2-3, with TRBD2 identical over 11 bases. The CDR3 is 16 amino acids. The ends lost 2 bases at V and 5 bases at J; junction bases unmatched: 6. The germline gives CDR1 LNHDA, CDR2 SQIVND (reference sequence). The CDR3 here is CASSIRLAGPQDTQYF. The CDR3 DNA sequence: TGTGCCAGTAGTATACGACTAGCGGGACCCCAAGATACGCAGTATTTT.

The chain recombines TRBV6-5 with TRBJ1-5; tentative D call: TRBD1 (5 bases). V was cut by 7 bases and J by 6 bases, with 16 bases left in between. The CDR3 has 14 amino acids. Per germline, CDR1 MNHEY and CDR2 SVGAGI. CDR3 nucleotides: TGTGCCAGCATCCTGCGGGGGTCGGGTCAGCCCCAGCATTTT. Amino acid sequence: CASILRGSGQPQHF.

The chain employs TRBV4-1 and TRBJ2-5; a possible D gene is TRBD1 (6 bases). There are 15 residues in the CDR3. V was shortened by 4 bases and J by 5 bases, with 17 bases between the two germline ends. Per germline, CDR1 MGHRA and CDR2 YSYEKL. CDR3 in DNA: TGCGCCAGCAGCCGCGTACAGGGTCCCGTGGAGACCCAGTACTTC. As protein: CASSRVQGPVETQYF.

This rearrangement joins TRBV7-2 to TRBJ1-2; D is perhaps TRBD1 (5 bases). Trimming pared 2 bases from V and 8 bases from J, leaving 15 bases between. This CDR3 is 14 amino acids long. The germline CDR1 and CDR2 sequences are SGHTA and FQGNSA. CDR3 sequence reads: CASSLMDGWGGYTF. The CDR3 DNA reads TGTGCCAGCAGCTTAATGGACGGGTGGGGCGGCTACACCTTC.

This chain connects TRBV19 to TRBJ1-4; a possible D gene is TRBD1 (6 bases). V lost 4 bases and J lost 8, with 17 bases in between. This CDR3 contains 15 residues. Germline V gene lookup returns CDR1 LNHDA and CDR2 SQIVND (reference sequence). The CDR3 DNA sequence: TGTGCCAGTAGTACCAGGGGAAGTCGTCACGAAAAACTGTTTTTT. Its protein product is CASSTRGSRHEKLFF. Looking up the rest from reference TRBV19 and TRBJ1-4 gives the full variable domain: DGGITQSPKYLFRKEGQNVTLSCEQNLNHDAMYWYRQDPGQGLRLIYYSQIVNDFQKGDIAEGYSVSREKKESFPLTVTSAQKNPTAFYLCASSTRGSRHEKLFFGSGTQLSVL.

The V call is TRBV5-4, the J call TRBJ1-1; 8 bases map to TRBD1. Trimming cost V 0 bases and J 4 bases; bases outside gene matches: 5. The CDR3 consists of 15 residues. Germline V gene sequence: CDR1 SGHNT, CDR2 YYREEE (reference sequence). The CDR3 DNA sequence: TGTGCCAGCAGCTTGGGTGGCAGGGGGCTCACTGAAGCTTTCTTT. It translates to CASSLGGRGLTEAFF.

The DNA for the CDR3 is TGTGCCAGCAGTAGATCGACAGGCATAAGTGAAAAACTGTTTTTT. Protein product: CASSRSTGISEKLFF. The chain couples TRBV6-5 to TRBJ1-4; a weak D match, TRBD1 (6 bases). Trimming removed 5 bases at V and 7 bases at J, with 17 bases between. This CDR3 has 15 residues. The germline CDR1 and CDR2 sequences are MNHEY and SVGAGI.

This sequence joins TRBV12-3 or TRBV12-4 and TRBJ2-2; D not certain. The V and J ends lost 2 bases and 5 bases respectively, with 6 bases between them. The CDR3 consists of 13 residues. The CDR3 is CASSLLDTGELFF. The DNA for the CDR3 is TGTGCCAGCAGTTTACTAGATACCGGGGAGCTGTTTTTT.

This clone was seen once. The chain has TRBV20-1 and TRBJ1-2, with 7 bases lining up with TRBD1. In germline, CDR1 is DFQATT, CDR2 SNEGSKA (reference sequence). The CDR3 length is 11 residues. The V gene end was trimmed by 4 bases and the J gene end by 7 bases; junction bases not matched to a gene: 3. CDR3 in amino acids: CSAMTGTGYTF. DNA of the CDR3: TGCAGTGCTATGACAGGGACTGGCTACACCTTC.

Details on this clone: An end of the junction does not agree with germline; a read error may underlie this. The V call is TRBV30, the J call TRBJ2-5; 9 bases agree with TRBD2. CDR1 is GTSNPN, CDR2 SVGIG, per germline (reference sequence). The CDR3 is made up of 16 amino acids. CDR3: CAWSTDSGRGIEAQYF. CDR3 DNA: TGTGCCTGGAGTACAGATAGCGGGAGAGGGATAGAGGCCCAGTACTTC.

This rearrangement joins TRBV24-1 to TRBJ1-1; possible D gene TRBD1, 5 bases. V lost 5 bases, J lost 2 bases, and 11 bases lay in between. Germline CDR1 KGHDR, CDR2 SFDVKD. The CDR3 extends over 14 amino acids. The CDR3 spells CATSAAGLNTEAFF. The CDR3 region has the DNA TGTGCCACCAGTGCCGCAGGGCTTAACACTGAAGCTTTCTTT.

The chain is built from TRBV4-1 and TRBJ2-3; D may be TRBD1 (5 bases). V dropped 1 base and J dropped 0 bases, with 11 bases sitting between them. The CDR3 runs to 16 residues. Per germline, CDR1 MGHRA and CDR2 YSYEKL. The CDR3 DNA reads TGCGCCAGCAGCCAAGTTCAGGGAATCAGCACAGATACGCAGTATTTT. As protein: CASSQVQGISTDTQYF.

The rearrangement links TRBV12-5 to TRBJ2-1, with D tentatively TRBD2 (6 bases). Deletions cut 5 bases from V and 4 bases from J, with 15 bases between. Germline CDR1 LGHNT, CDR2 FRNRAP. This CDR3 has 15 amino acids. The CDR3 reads CASGPSAGPYNEQFF. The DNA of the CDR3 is TGTGCTAGTGGTCCCTCGGCGGGGCCTTACAATGAGCAGTTCTTC.

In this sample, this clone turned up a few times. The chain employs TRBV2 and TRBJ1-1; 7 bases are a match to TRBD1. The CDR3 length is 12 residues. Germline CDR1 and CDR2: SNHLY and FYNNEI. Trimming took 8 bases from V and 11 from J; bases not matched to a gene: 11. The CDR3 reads CASFRDSRGAFF. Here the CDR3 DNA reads TGTGCCAGCTTCCGGGACAGCCGCGGGGCTTTCTTT. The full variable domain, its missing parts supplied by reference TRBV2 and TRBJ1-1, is EPEVTQTPSHQVTQMGQEVILRCVPISNHLYFYWYRQILGQKVEFLVSFYNNEISEKSEIFDDQFSVERPDGSNFTLKIRSTKLEDSAMYFCASFRDSRGAFFGQGTRLTVV.

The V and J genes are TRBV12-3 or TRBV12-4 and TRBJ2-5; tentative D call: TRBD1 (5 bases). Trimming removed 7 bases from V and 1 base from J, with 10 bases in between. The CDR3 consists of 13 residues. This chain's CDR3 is CASTGHIQETQYF. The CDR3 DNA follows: TGTGCCAGCACCGGACACATCCAAGAGACCCAGTACTTC.